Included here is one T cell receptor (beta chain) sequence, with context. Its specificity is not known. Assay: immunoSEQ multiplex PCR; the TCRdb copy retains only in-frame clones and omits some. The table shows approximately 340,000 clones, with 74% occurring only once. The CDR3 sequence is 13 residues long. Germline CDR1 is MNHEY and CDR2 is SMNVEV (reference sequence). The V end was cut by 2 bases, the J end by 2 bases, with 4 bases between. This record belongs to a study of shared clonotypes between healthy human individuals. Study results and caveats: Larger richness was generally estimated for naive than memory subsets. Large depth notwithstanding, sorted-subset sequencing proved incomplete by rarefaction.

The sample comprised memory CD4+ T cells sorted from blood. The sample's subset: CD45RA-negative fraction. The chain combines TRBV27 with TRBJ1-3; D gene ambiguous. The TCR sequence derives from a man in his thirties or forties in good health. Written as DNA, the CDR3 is TGTGCCAGCAGTTTAGTTCCTGGAAACACCATATATTTT. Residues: CASSLVPGNTIYF.